The clone carrying this T cell receptor beta chain showed up just a few times. The PCR employed 60 Vbeta primers together with 13 Jbeta primers. Assay used: immunoSEQ multiplex PCR; TCRdb lists only in-frame clones, some missing. The sample gives about 120,000 clones, approximately 70% of which show up once; approximately 1.5% is in the top ten. Germline CDR1 SGHAT, CDR2 FQNNGV. The CDR3 runs to 15 residues. The V gene lost 6 bases and the J gene lost 5 bases, with 20 bases spanning the gap. These data come from a study of cytomegalovirus exposure and HLA in healthy donors. The source of this sequence is a man aged 18 to 29 in good health and CMV-seronegative. The genes are TRBV11-2 and TRBJ2-7; possible D gene TRBD1, 6 bases. The sequencing sample was made of PBMCs. DNA for the CDR3: TGTGCCAGCAGTCCAGGGGTGGGTCTGGGTAACGAGCAGTACTTC. Its translation is CASSPGVGLGNEQYF.